This T cell receptor (beta chain) was found in a study of T cell responses to AZD1222 COVID-19 vaccine. General study findings and limits: Nearly half of the spike-specific TCRs reportedly recognize variant regions that carry no mutations. Across the whole spike, CD4 TCRs peaked at regions 160-218 and 743-854. Donors were mostly white British, more females; clonal diversity possibly underestimated.

V shed 5 bases and J shed 6 bases, with 10 bases lying between them. The CDR3 totals 13 residues. The germline CDR1 and CDR2 sequences are LNHDA and SQIVND (reference sequence). About this clone: Its antigen is undetermined.

Clones were sequenced by immunoSEQ multiplex PCR, and TCRdb holds only the in-frame ones, with some missing. The top ten hold approximately 25% of the sample, which has 94,000 or so clones, about 90% seen once. This chain joins TRBV19 and TRBJ2-2; no firm D call. This sequence originates from an adult in good health. This specimen consisted of peripheral blood, obtained on day 0 of AZD1222 vaccination. The CDR3, as DNA: TGTGCCAGTAGTTCCTTTAGTCCCGGGGAGCTGTTTTTT. Translation gives CASSSFSPGELFF.